Each of the 22 T cell receptor beta chains below was sequenced from the same sample in a study of blood T cell repertoires in COVID-19 (dated by TCRdb to the early 2020s). Libraries were constructed by the immunoSEQ multiplex PCR assay. Entries here come from immuneACCESS through TCRdb and include only in-frame sequences with V and J called. Some clones fail to appear in such tables; in the studies checked, an unresolved V gene covers under half of the shortfall, and the cause of the remainder is unknown. The sample records some 200,000 clones, approximately 78% of which are singletons. Around 15% of the sample is in the top ten clones. Sequences were obtained from PBMCs or T cells enriched from blood (not recorded which). These receptors were obtained from a woman aged 45-65 years who had recovered from COVID-19.

The chain links TRBV27 to TRBJ2-1, with D perhaps TRBD2 (6 bases). Germline V gene sequence: CDR1 MNHEY, CDR2 SMNVEV (reference sequence). The length of the CDR3 is 15 residues. With 3 bases removed from V and 6 bases from J, the gap between germline ends came to 15 bases. The CDR3 protein is CASSLGLPALNEQFF. CDR3 DNA sequence: TGTGCCAGCAGTTTGGGACTCCCGGCCCTCAATGAGCAGTTCTTC.

The chain combines TRBV3-1 (or the pseudogene TRBV3-2) with TRBJ2-7; D gene ambiguous. CDR3 length equals 16 residues. Germline lookup yields CDR1 LGHDT and CDR2 YNNKEL (reference sequence). V was clipped by 2 bases and J by 0 bases, with 14 bases between them. CDR3 bases: TGTGCCAGCAGCCAAAAATGGAGCGTCTTCTCCTACGAGCAGTACTTC. It is translated as CASSQKWSVFSYEQYF.

The chain employs TRBV27 and TRBJ1-4; 9 positions match TRBD1. The germline V gene encodes CDR1 MNHEY and CDR2 SMNVEV (reference sequence). The CDR3 is made up of 14 amino acids. J gave up 7 bases and V 6 bases, and 6 bases lay outside the gene matches. CDR3 sequence: CASRGDRGSEKLFF. The CDR3 DNA sequence: TGTGCCAGCAGGGGTGACAGGGGGAGTGAAAAACTGTTTTTT.

The chain carries TRBV28 and TRBJ1-1; 10 bases match TRBD1. With 4 bases clipped from V and 7 bases from J, the junction kept 15 bases outside the gene matches. The CDR3 spans 17 residues. CDR1 MDHEN and CDR2 SYDVKM come from the germline V gene. CDR3 sequence: CASSSPPGQGNLGEAFF. Here the CDR3 DNA reads TGTGCCAGCAGTTCCCCGCCGGGACAGGGGAATCTTGGTGAAGCTTTCTTT.

The V gene is TRBV28, the J gene TRBJ2-7; 8 nucleotides agree with TRBD1. Germline CDR1 reads MDHEN; CDR2 reads SYDVKM. With 5 bases clipped from V and 2 bases from J, the junction kept 5 bases outside the gene matches. The CDR3 has 14 residues. The CDR3 spells CASSRGQETYEQYF. In nucleotides, the CDR3 is TGTGCCAGCAGTAGGGGACAGGAAACCTACGAGCAGTACTTC.

V usage is TRBV7-9 and J usage is TRBJ1-3; TRBD1 matches 8 bases. In germline, CDR1 is SEHNR, CDR2 FQNEAQ (reference sequence). V trimming: 5 bases; J trimming: 2 bases; junction bases outside the gene matches: 14. This CDR3 is 18 amino acids long. The CDR3: CASSPHADRGFPGNTIYF. CDR3 DNA sequence: TGTGCCAGCAGCCCGCATGCAGACAGGGGATTTCCTGGAAACACCATATATTTT. Using reference TRBV7-9 and TRBJ1-3 for the parts outside the CDR3, the full variable domain is DTGVSQNPRHKITKRGQNVTFRCDPISEHNRLYWYRQTLGQGPEFLTYFQNEAQLEKSRLLSDRFSAERPKGSFSTLEIQRTEQGDSAMYLCASSPHADRGFPGNTIYFGEGSWLTVV.

The rearrangement uses TRBV6-5 and TRBJ1-1; possibly TRBD1 for D (6 bases). The CDR3 totals 15 residues. Germline values: CDR1 MNHEY, CDR2 SVGAGI. Deletions cut 0 bases from V and 3 bases from J, with 11 bases between. CDR3 sequence reads: CASSYSRTADTEAFF. In DNA form, the CDR3 reads TGTGCCAGCAGTTACTCCCGGACAGCCGACACTGAAGCTTTCTTT.

V gene TRBV28 combines with J gene TRBJ1-2; 7 bases fit TRBD1. With V trimmed by 3 bases and J by 5 bases, 6 bases remained unmatched. Germline V CDR1 and CDR2: MDHEN, SYDVKM. The CDR3 consists of 14 residues. Written as DNA, the CDR3 is TGTGCCAGCAGTTTTGGGGACAGTGGGTATGGCTACACCTTC. Encoded protein: CASSFGDSGYGYTF.

The V and J genes are TRBV19 and TRBJ2-6; 7 nucleotides agree with TRBD1. V shed 10 bases and J 2 bases; nucleotides not matched to a gene: 2. The germline V gene has CDR1 LNHDA and CDR2 SQIVND (reference sequence). This CDR3 has 13 amino acids. In DNA form, the CDR3 reads TGTGCCATCGGGACAGCTGGGGCCAACGTCCTGACTTTC. This sequence encodes CAIGTAGANVLTF. The full variable domain, completed using reference TRBV19 and TRBJ2-6, is DGGITQSPKYLFRKEGQNVTLSCEQNLNHDAMYWYRQDPGQGLRLIYYSQIVNDFQKGDIAEGYSVSREKKESFPLTVTSAQKNPTAFYLCAIGTAGANVLTFGAGSRLTVL.

V and J are TRBV18 and TRBJ1-2, with D hard to call. V lost 3 bases and J lost 4, with 12 bases in between. This CDR3 has 14 residues. From germline, CDR1 is KGHSH and CDR2 LQKENI. The CDR3 DNA is TGTGCCAGCTCACCGCCCCAAGGGAGCTATGGCTACACCTTC. It encodes CASSPPQGSYGYTF.

This chain joins TRBV7-2 and TRBJ2-4; D unresolved. CDR3 length: 11 amino acids. Trimming shortened V by 5 bases and J by 6 bases, and 5 bases separated the two germline ends. CDR1 is SGHTA, CDR2 FQGNSA, per germline. CDR3 region: CASSPRNIQYF. The CDR3 DNA follows: TGTGCCAGCAGCCCCCGAAACATTCAGTACTTC.

The chain links TRBV2 to TRBJ2-2; the match to TRBD2 covers 9 bases. This CDR3 spans 14 amino acids. Germline V gene lookup returns CDR1 SNHLY and CDR2 FYNNEI. J was trimmed by 3 bases and V by 7 bases; bases with no gene match: 3. The CDR3 spells CASTAGGYTGELFF. Written as DNA, the CDR3 is TGTGCCAGCACTGCGGGAGGGTACACCGGGGAGCTGTTTTTT.

The rearrangement links TRBV9 to TRBJ1-1; tentatively, D is TRBD1 (6 bases). The V end lost 3 bases, the J end lost 0 bases, and 15 bases lay between the germline ends. The germline CDR1 and CDR2 sequences are SGDLS and YYNGEE. This CDR3 is built from 16 residues. The CDR3 nucleotides are TGTGCCAGCAGCGCTGCTGAAGACAGGATGAACACTGAAGCTTTCTTT. Translating it yields CASSAAEDRMNTEAFF.

The gene calls are TRBV11-2 and TRBJ2-1; D possibly corresponds to TRBD2 (7 bases). The V end lost 5 bases, the J end lost 2 bases, and 19 bases lay between the germline ends. Germline V gene data show CDR1 as SGHAT and CDR2 as FQNNGV. The CDR3 has 17 residues. CDR3 in amino acids: CASSPRGGGGAYNEQFF. The CDR3 DNA reads TGTGCCAGCAGCCCCAGGGGAGGCGGGGGAGCCTACAATGAGCAGTTCTTC.

The chain couples TRBV28 to TRBJ2-7; TRBD2 agrees at 7 bases. Germline lookup yields CDR1 MDHEN and CDR2 SYDVKM. The J segment lost 2 bases and the V segment lost 6 bases, leaving 4 bases of the junction unmatched. This CDR3 contains 13 residues. CDR3 loop: CASRLASTYEQYF. For the CDR3, the DNA is TGTGCCAGCAGACTAGCGTCTACCTACGAGCAGTACTTC.

The rearrangement uses TRBV9 and TRBJ1-5; no definite D call. Germline CDR1 reads SGDLS; CDR2 reads YYNGEE. The CDR3 has 12 amino acids. Trimming removed 1 base at V and 8 bases at J, with 7 bases between. CDR3 in amino acids: CASSVSSEPQHF. Written as DNA, the CDR3 is TGTGCCAGCAGCGTATCGAGTGAGCCCCAGCATTTT.

The V gene is TRBV9, the J gene TRBJ2-1; 8 bases map to TRBD2. V was clipped by 0 bases and J by 0 bases; unmatched bases: 8. Germline V gene sequence: CDR1 SGDLS, CDR2 YYNGEE. The CDR3 sequence is 18 residues long. CDR3 coding DNA: TGTGCCAGCAGCGTAGCCTCCCCTACTAGCGGCTCCTACAATGAGCAGTTCTTC. Its protein product is CASSVASPTSGSYNEQFF.

The chain uses TRBV11-1 and TRBJ2-3; weak D call: TRBD2 (5 bases). The V gene's germline CDR1 is SGHAT and CDR2 FQDESV (reference sequence). Trimming left V 4 bases short and J 4 bases short, with 15 bases between. This CDR3 spans 15 amino acids. As DNA, the CDR3 is TGTGCCAGCAGCTCCGAGGGTGCGTATCCAGATACGCAGTATTTT. Translating it yields CASSSEGAYPDTQYF.

The chain combines TRBV12-5 with TRBJ2-7; maybe TRBD2 (6 bases). The ends were cut back, 1 base at V and 5 bases at J, with 15 bases in the middle. Germline CDR1 reads LGHNT; CDR2 reads FRNRAP. This CDR3 comprises 15 residues. The CDR3 region has the DNA TGTGCTAGTGGTTTGGAGTTCTGGGGGGAGGACGAGCAGTACTTC. Translation gives CASGLEFWGEDEQYF. Complete variable domain (other parts from reference TRBV12-5 and TRBJ2-7): DARVTQTPRHKVTEMGQEVTMRCQPILGHNTVFWYRQTMMQGLELLAYFRNRAPLDDSGMPKDRFSAEMPDATLATLKIQPSEPRDSAVYFCASGLEFWGEDEQYFGPGTRLTVT.

The chain employs TRBV4-1 and TRBJ1-2; TRBD1 might be the D (5 bases). With 1 base removed from V and 0 bases from J, the gap between germline ends came to 12 bases. Germline V gene data show CDR1 as MGHRA and CDR2 as YSYEKL. There are 16 residues in the CDR3. In DNA, the CDR3 is TGCGCCAGCAGCCAAGTTGGAGGGGCGTCTAACTATGGCTACACCTTC. Translated, it gives CASSQVGGASNYGYTF.

The rearrangement links TRBV18 to TRBJ2-2, with 14 bases aligning to TRBD2. The CDR3 sequence is 17 residues long. Looked up from germline, CDR1 is KGHSH and CDR2 is LQKENI. The ends lost 0 bases at V and 7 bases at J; junction bases unmatched: 4. The CDR3 spells CASSPPGLAGAGGELFF. CDR3 bases: TGTGCCAGCTCACCACCGGGACTAGCGGGAGCCGGCGGGGAGCTGTTTTTT.

The chain combines TRBV9 with TRBJ1-2; 9 positions agree with TRBD1. The CDR3 is 17 amino acids. CDR1 is SGDLS, CDR2 YYNGEE, per germline. The J segment lost 4 bases and the V segment lost 4 bases, leaving 14 bases of the junction unmatched. The CDR3 sequence is CASSTGQGDMVGYGYTF. The DNA for the CDR3 is TGTGCCAGCAGCACGGGACAGGGCGATATGGTGGGCTATGGCTACACCTTC.